These 2 T cell receptor beta chains originate from one sample sequenced in a study of blood T cells in healthy people across ages. The second PCR ran about 6 to 11 cycles with a sample-barcoded 5' primer and J-beta primers. TCRdb itself ran the 5' RACE reads through MiXCR, one entry per CDR3 protein. The sample includes about 1,000,000 distinct CDR3 sequences, less than 50% of them seen just once. Sequencing used blood. Source of these receptors: a woman between 55 and 75 years old in good health.

This clonotype appeared a few times. The V call is TRBV7-9, the J call TRBJ2-3; TRBD2 aligns across 11 bases. The ends lost 5 bases at V and 4 bases at J; junction bases unmatched: 11. Germline V lookup: CDR1 SEHNR, CDR2 FQNEAQ (reference sequence). This CDR3 comprises 17 residues. CDR3 residues: CASSHPPGTSGSDTQYF. CDR3 coding DNA: TGTGCCAGCAGCCACCCCCCCGGGACTAGCGGCTCAGATACGCAGTATTTT.

This clonotype was counted only a few times. This chain connects TRBV27 to TRBJ2-7; 7 bases are shared with TRBD1. V was pared by 1 base and J by 2 bases, with 2 bases of the junction left unmatched. The CDR3 sequence is 14 residues long. Germline V lookup: CDR1 MNHEY, CDR2 SMNVEV (reference sequence). CDR3 sequence reads: CASSLYGTAYEQYF. The CDR3 DNA reads TGTGCCAGCAGTTTATACGGGACAGCCTACGAGCAGTACTTC.